The sequence of this TCR beta chain was determined in a study of T cells after yellow fever vaccination. Study results and caveats: The secondary response was weaker, and its peak arrived faster, on day 5 versus 15.

CDR3 size: 15 residues. Germline loops: CDR1 ENHRY, CDR2 SYGVKD. The V segment lost 8 bases and the J segment 0 bases; nucleotides outside the gene matches: 6. This clonotype occurred many times. Its specificity is unknown. TCRdb used MiXCR to reprocess the 5' RACE reads, holding one entry per CDR3 protein. The sample shows 110,000 to 150,000 distinct CDR3 sequences, more than 6.5% of them seen only once. This clonotype was obtained from a man aged 30 to 39 who received the YFV17D yellow fever vaccine. The sample here was CD4+ T cells sorted from PBMCs, taken 10 days after the yellow fever booster vaccination. The chain recombines TRBV10-3 with TRBJ2-7; 11 positions agree with TRBD2. DNA for the CDR3: TGTGCCATCCGGGGACTAGCGGAAAGCTCCTACGAGCAGTACTTC. Amino acids: CAIRGLAESSYEQYF.